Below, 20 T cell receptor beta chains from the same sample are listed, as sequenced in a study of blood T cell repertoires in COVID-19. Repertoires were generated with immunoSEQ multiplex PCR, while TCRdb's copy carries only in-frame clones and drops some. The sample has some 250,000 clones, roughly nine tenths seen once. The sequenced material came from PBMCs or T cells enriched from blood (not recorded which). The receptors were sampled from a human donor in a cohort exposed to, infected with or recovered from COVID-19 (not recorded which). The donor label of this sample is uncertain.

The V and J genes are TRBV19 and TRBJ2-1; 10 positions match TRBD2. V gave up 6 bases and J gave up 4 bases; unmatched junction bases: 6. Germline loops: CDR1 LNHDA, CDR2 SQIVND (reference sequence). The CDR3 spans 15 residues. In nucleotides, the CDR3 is TGTGCCAGTAGAAAGGTAGCGGGGGGTTACAATGAGCAGTTCTTC. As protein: CASRKVAGGYNEQFF.

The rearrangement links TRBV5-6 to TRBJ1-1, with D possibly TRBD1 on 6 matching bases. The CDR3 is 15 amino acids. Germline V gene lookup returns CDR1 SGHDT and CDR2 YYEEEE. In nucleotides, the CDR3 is TGTGGCTGGAAAAAAGCGGGGGCGATAAACACTGAAGCTTTCTTT. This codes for CGWKKAGAINTEAFF.

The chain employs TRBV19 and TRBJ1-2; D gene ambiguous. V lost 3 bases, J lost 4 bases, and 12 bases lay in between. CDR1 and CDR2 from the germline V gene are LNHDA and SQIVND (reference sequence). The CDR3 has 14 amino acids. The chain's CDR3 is CASSIGTALYGYTF. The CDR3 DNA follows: TGTGCCAGTAGTATCGGCACAGCCCTCTATGGCTACACCTTC.

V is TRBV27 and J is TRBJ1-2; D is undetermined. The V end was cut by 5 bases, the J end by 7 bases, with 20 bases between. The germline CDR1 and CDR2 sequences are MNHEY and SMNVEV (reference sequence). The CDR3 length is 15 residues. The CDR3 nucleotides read TGTGCCAGCAGTCCCTCCGCCGGGAATGTGGGTGGCTACACCTTC. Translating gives CASSPSAGNVGGYTF.

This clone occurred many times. The CDR3 spells CASSSLAGGLSYEQYF. The CDR3 bases are TGTGCCAGCAGCTCTCTAGCGGGGGGCCTCTCCTACGAGCAGTACTTC. The genes are TRBV7-9 and TRBJ2-7; TRBD2 matches at 11 bases. After removal of 4 bases from V and 0 bases from J, the junction contained 5 bases not matched to a gene. CDR3 length: 16 residues. Germline values: CDR1 SEHNR, CDR2 FQNEAQ (reference sequence).

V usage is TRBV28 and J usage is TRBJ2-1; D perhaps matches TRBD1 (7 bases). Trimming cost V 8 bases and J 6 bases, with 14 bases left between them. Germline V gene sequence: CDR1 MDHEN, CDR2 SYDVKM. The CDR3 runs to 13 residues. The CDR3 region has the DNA TGTGCCAGCCTGAGGCAGGGGGGCAATGAGCAGTTCTTC. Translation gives CASLRQGGNEQFF.

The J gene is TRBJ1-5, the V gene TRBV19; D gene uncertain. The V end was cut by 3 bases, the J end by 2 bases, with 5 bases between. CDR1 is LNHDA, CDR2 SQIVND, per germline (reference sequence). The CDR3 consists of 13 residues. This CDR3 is CASSIEGNQPQHF. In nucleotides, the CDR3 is TGTGCCAGTAGTATTGAGGGCAATCAGCCCCAGCATTTT.

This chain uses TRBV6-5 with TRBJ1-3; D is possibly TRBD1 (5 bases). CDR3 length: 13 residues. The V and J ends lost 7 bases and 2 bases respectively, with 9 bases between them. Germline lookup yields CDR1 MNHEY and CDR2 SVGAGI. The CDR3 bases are TGTGCCAGCATGGGCAGGGCTGGAAACACCATATATTTT. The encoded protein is CASMGRAGNTIYF.

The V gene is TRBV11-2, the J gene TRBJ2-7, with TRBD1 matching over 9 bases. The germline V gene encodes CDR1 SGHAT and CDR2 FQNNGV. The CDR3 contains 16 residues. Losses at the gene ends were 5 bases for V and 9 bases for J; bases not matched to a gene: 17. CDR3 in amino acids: CASSHAPGQGPLGQYF. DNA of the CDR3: TGTGCCAGCAGCCATGCCCCGGGACAGGGACCTTTGGGGCAGTACTTC. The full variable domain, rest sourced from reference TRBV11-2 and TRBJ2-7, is EAGVAQSPRYKIIEKRQSVAFWCNPISGHATLYWYQQILGQGPKLLIQFQNNGVVDDSQLPKDRFSAERLKGVDSTLKIQPAKLEDSAVYLCASSHAPGQGPLGQYFGPGTRLTVT.

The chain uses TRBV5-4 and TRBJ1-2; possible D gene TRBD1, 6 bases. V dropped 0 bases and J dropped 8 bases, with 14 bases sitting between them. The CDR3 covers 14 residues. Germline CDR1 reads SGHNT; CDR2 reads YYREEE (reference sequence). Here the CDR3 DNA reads TGTGCCAGCAGCTTGGAGACAGGACTAGGCGGCTACACCTTC. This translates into CASSLETGLGGYTF.

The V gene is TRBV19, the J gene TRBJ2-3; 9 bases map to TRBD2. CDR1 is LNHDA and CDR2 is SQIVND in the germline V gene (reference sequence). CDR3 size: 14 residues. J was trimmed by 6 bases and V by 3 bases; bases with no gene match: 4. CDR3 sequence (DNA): TGTGCCAGTAGTATTCTCCTAGCGGGGGATACGCAGTATTTT. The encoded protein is CASSILLAGDTQYF.

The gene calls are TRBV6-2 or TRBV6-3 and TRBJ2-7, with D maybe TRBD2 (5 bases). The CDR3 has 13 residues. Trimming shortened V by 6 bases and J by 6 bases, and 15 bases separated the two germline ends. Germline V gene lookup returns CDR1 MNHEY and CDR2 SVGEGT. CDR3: CASSLTSPAEQYF. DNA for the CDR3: TGTGCCAGCAGCCTCACTAGTCCAGCCGAGCAGTACTTC.

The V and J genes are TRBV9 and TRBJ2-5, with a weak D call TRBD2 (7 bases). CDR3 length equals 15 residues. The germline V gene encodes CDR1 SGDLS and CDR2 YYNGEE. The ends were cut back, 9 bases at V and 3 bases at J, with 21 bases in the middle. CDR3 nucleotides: TGTGCCACCTCTAGGGGGGTGACTAGCAAAGAGACCCAGTACTTC. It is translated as CATSRGVTSKETQYF.

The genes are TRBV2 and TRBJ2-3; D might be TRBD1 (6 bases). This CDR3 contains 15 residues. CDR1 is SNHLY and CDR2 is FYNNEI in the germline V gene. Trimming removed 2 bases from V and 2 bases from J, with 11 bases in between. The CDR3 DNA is TGTGCCAGCAGTGAAAAAACAGGGCCCACAGATACGCAGTATTTT. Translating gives CASSEKTGPTDTQYF.

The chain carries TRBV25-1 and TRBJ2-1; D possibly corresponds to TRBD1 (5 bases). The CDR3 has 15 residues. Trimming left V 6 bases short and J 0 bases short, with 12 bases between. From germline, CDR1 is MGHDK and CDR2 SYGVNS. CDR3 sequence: CASRSRQFSYNEQFF. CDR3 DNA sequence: TGTGCCAGCAGAAGTAGACAGTTCTCCTACAATGAGCAGTTCTTC.

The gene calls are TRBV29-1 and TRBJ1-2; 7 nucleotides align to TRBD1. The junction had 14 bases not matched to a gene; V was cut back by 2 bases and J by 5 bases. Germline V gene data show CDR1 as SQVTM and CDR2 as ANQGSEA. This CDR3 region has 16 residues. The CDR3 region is CSVEKGTTGSGYGYTF. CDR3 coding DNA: TGCAGCGTTGAAAAGGGCACGACAGGGAGTGGGTATGGCTACACCTTC.

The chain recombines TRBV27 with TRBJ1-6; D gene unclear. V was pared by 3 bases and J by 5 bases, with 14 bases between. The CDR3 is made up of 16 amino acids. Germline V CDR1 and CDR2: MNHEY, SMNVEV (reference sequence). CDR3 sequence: CASSLFSGANNSPLHF. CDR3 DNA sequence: TGTGCCAGCAGTTTGTTTTCTGGAGCTAATAATTCACCCCTCCACTTT.

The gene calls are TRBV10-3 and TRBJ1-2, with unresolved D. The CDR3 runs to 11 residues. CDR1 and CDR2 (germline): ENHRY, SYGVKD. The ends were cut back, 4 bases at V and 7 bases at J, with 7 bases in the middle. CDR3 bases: TGTGCCATCAGTGCGGACTCTGGCTACACCTTC. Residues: CAISADSGYTF.

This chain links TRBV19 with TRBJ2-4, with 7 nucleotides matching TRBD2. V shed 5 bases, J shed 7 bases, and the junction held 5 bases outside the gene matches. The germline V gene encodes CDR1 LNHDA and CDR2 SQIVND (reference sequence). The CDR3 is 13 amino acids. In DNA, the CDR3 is TGTGCCAGTAGTGATATTAGCGGGAACATTCAGTACTTC. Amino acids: CASSDISGNIQYF.

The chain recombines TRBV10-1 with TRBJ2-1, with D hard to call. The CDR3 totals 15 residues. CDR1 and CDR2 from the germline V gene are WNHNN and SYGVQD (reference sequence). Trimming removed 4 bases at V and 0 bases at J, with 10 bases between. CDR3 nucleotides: TGCGCCAGCAGTGTGTCGCGGAGCTCCTACAATGAGCAGTTCTTC. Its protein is CASSVSRSSYNEQFF.